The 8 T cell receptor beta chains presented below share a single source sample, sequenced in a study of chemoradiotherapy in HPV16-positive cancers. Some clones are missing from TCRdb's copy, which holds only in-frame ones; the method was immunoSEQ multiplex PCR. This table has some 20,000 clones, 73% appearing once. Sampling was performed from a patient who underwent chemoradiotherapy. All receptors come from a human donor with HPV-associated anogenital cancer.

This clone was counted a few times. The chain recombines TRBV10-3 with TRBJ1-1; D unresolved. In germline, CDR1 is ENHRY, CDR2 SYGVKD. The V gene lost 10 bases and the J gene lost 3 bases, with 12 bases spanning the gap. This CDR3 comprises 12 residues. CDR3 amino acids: CATKDGYTEAFF. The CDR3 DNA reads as TGTGCCACGAAAGACGGATACACTGAAGCTTTCTTT.

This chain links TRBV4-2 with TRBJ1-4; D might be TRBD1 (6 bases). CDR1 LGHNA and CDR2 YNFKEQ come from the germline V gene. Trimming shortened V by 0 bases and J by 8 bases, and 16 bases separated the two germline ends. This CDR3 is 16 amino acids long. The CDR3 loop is CASSQEEGGRTEKLFF. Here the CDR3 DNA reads TGTGCCAGCAGCCAAGAGGAGGGGGGGCGGACAGAAAAACTGTTTTTT.

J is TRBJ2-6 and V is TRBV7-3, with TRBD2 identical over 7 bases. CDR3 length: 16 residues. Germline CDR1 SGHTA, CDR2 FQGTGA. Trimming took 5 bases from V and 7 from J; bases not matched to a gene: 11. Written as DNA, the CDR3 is TGTGCCAGCAGCCGTGGCCGGGCGGGAGTAGCCAACGTCCTGACTTTC. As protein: CASSRGRAGVANVLTF.

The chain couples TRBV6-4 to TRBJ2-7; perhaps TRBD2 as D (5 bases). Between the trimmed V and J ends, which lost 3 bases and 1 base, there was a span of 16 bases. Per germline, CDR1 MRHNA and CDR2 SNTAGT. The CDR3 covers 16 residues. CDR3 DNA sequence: TGTGCCAGCAGTGAGAGGCGCGGGTGGGAGTCCTACGAGCAGTACTTC. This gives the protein CASSERRGWESYEQYF.

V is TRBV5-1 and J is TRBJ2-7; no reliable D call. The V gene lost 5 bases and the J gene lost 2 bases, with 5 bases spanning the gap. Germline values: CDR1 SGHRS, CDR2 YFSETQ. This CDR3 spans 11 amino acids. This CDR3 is CASSNAYEQYF. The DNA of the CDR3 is TGCGCCAGCAGTAACGCCTACGAGCAGTACTTC.

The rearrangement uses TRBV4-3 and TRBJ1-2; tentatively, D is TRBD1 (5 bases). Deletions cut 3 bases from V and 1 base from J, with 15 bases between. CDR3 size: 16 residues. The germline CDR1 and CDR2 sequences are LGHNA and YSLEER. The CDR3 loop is CASSQILLGVNYGYTF. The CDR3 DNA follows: TGCGCCAGCAGCCAGATTCTGCTGGGGGTTAACTATGGCTACACCTTC.

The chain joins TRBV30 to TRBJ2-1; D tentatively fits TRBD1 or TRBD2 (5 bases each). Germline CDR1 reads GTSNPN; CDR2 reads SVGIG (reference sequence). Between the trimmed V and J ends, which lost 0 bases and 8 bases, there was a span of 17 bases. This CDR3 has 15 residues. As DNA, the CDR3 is TGTGCCTGGAGTGTACATAGGGTGAGGGGCGATGAGCAGTTCTTC. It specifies CAWSVHRVRGDEQFF.

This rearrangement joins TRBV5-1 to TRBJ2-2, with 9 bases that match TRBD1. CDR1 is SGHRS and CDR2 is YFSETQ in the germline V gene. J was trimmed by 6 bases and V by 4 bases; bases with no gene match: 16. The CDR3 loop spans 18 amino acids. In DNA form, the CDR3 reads TGCGCCAGCAGCCCTACAATACAGGGACAGGGAGGTGCCGGGGAGCTGTTTTTT. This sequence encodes CASSPTIQGQGGAGELFF.